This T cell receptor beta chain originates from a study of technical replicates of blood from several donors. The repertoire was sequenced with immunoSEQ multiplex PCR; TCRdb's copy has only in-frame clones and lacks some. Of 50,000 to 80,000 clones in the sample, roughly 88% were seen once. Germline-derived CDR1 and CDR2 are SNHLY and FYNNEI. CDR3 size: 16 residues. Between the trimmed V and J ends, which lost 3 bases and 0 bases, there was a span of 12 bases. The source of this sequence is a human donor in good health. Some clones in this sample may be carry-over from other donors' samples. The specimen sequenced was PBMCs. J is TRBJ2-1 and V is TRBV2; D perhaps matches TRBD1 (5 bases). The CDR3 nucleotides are TGTGCCAGCAGTGACCCGACCAGGGCCTCCTACAATGAGCAGTTCTTC. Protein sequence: CASSDPTRASYNEQFF.